These T cell receptor beta chains were read from a single sample in a study of cytomegalovirus exposure and HLA in healthy donors. The assay was immunoSEQ multiplex PCR, and TCRdb's table has in-frame clones only and misses some. The table lists about 240,000 clones, more than 75% of them singletons, with 0.95% to 1.5% in the top ten. The sample comprised PBMCs. These receptors were obtained from a young woman in good health and CMV-seropositive. Each CDR3 is given with its conserved first and last residue. A D gene is named only where the DNA matches it firmly. The size field is filled for only some rows; it gives once, few, many or a size class.

V gene	clone size	J gene	D gene	CDR3 protein	CDR3 DNA
TRBV27	.	TRBJ2-7	TRBD2	CASTSGSSYEQYF	TGTGCCAGCACTAGCGGGAGCTCCTACGAGCAGTACTTC
TRBV5-1	.	TRBJ2-6	.	CASSSGFSGANVLTF	TGCGCCAGCAGTTCAGGATTCTCTGGGGCCAACGTCCTGACTTTC
TRBV7-2	.	TRBJ1-3	.	CASSLIGRASGNTIYF	TGTGCCAGCAGCTTAATCGGGAGAGCCTCTGGAAACACCATATATTTT
TRBV6-1	.	TRBJ2-1	.	CASSDPTRTARSYNEQFF	TGTGCCAGCAGTGACCCGACCCGGACAGCTCGCTCCTACAATGAGCAGTTCTTC
TRBV18	.	TRBJ2-3	TRBD2	CASSLTSGSTDTQYF	TGTGCCAGCTCATTAACTAGCGGGAGCACAGATACGCAGTATTTT
TRBV9	.	TRBJ1-1	.	CASSARDLPEAFF	TGTGCCAGCAGCGCAAGGGACTTACCTGAAGCTTTCTTT
TRBV4-1	few	TRBJ2-7	.	CASSQVAVIGYEQYF	TGCGCCAGCAGCCAAGTCGCGGTTATTGGGTACGAGCAGTACTTC
TRBV18	few	TRBJ1-2	TRBD1	CASSPGQDYGYTF	TGTGCCAGCTCACCCGGACAGGACTATGGCTACACCTTC
TRBV27	.	TRBJ2-7	TRBD1	CASSPSAGQGAYEQYF	TGTGCCAGCAGTCCCTCTGCGGGACAGGGAGCCTACGAGCAGTACTTC
TRBV29-1	.	TRBJ2-7	.	CPRDRRLKDPLASYEQYF	TGCCCCCGGGACCGCCGCTTGAAGGACCCTCTAGCGTCCTACGAGCAGTACTTC
TRBV28	.	TRBJ1-5	.	CASNPSQGQPQHF	TGTGCCAGCAATCCGAGCCAGGGTCAGCCCCAGCATTTT
TRBV9	.	TRBJ2-3	TRBD2	CASSQTTSGRWTDTQYF	TGTGCCAGCAGCCAAACGACTAGCGGGAGATGGACAGATACGCAGTATTTT
TRBV15	.	TRBJ1-5	TRBD1	CATSTRQGGGNQPQHF	TGTGCCACCAGCACCCGACAGGGTGGGGGCAATCAGCCCCAGCATTTT
TRBV11-3	.	TRBJ2-3	.	CASSLDPADTQYF	TGTGCCAGCAGCTTAGACCCCGCGGATACGCAGTATTTT
TRBV5-5	.	TRBJ1-5	TRBD1	CASSFGTGGNQPQHF	TGTGCCAGCAGCTTCGGGACAGGGGGGAATCAGCCCCAGCATTTT
TRBV7-9	.	TRBJ2-5	TRBD1	CASSPDRGGGETQYF	TGTGCCAGCAGCCCTGACAGGGGAGGTGGAGAGACCCAGTACTTC
TRBV28	.	TRBJ2-1	.	CASSFAMNNEQFF	TGTGCCAGCAGTTTTGCGATGAACAATGAGCAGTTCTTC
TRBV6-6	.	TRBJ2-3	TRBD2	CASSFTPGGTHTQYF	TGTGCCAGCAGTTTCACTCCGGGAGGGACCCATACGCAGTATTTT
TRBV5-1	.	TRBJ1-1	.	CASISRGSTEAFF	TGCGCCAGCATAAGCAGGGGAAGCACTGAAGCTTTCTTT
TRBV19	few	TRBJ2-5	.	CASSIGQDQETQYF	TGTGCCAGTAGTATAGGTCAGGACCAAGAGACCCAGTACTTC
TRBV9	.	TRBJ2-7	TRBD1	CASSVGSTGTYEQYF	TGTGCCAGCAGCGTAGGGTCGACAGGGACCTACGAGCAGTACTTC
TRBV5-1	.	TRBJ1-4	TRBD1	CASSLTGQGSDEKLFF	TGCGCCAGCAGCCTAACGGGACAGGGGAGCGATGAAAAACTGTTTTTT
TRBV27	.	TRBJ2-2	TRBD2	CARSSGKTNTGELFF	TGTGCCAGATCTAGCGGTAAGACGAACACCGGGGAGCTGTTTTTT
TRBV28	.	TRBJ2-7	TRBD1	CASSLHRGAGYEQYF	TGTGCCAGCAGTTTGCACAGGGGCGCGGGCTACGAGCAGTACTTC
TRBV4-2	.	TRBJ2-3	TRBD2	CASSQWLADTDTQYF	TGTGCCAGCAGCCAGTGGCTAGCGGACACAGATACGCAGTATTTT
TRBV5-1	once	TRBJ2-5	.	CASSLDRQETQYF	TGCGCCAGCAGCCTAGACAGACAAGAGACCCAGTACTTC
TRBV10-2	.	TRBJ2-4	TRBD2	CASTGTSGKYLTKNIQYF	TGCGCCAGCACGGGGACTAGCGGTAAATACTTAACCAAAAACATTCAGTACTTC
TRBV5-4	.	TRBJ2-7	TRBD2	CASSSVGLAGEQYF	TGTGCCAGCAGCTCCGTCGGACTAGCAGGCGAGCAGTACTTC
TRBV19	.	TRBJ1-5	TRBD1	CASSIETGGRPQHF	TGTGCCAGTAGTATTGAGACAGGGGGTCGGCCCCAGCATTTT
TRBV19	.	TRBJ2-3	.	CASSLVGPDTQYF	TGTGCCAGCTCCTTGGTGGGGCCAGATACGCAGTATTTT
TRBV14	few	TRBJ2-7	TRBD2	CASSQRSGRTTYEQYF	TGTGCCAGCAGCCAACGTAGCGGGAGGACCACCTACGAGCAGTACTTC
TRBV27	.	TRBJ2-5	TRBD2	CASSPPGLAGLHQETQYF	TGTGCCAGCAGTCCGCCGGGACTAGCGGGGTTACACCAAGAGACCCAGTACTTC
TRBV7-2	.	TRBJ2-1	TRBD2	CASSSRWGGLAGGHEQFF	TGTGCCAGCAGCTCCCGCTGGGGGGGGCTAGCGGGAGGGCATGAGCAGTTCTTC
TRBV5-1	.	TRBJ2-5	.	CASSLAGVQETQYF	TGCGCCAGCAGCTTGGCAGGGGTCCAAGAGACCCAGTACTTC
TRBV6-5	.	TRBJ1-5	.	CASSFLRDQPQHF	TGTGCCAGCAGTTTCTTGAGGGATCAGCCCCAGCATTTT
TRBV7-9	.	TRBJ1-2	TRBD1	CAGRAGTGADGYTF	TGTGCCGGGCGGGCCGGGACAGGGGCGGATGGCTACACCTTC
TRBV7-8	.	TRBJ2-7	.	CASSLLQASHEQYF	TGTGCCAGCAGCTTACTCCAGGCCTCCCACGAGCAGTACTTC
TRBV5-6	.	TRBJ2-7	.	CASSYARGGEQYF	TGTGCCAGCAGTTACGCAAGGGGCGGCGAGCAGTACTTC
TRBV27	medium-sized	TRBJ2-3	.	CASSSPPSDTQYF	TGTGCCAGCAGTTCTCCCCCCTCAGATACGCAGTATTTT
TRBV2	.	TRBJ2-3	.	CASSPSIDTQYF	TGTGCCAGCAGTCCGAGTATAGATACGCAGTATTTT
TRBV11-2	once	TRBJ2-1	TRBD2	CASSLDPTSGSRGEQFF	TGTGCCAGCAGCTTAGATCCGACTAGCGGGAGTAGGGGTGAGCAGTTCTTC
TRBV20-1	.	TRBJ1-1	TRBD1	CSGRGRTEAFF	TGCAGCGGAAGGGGGCGAACTGAAGCTTTCTTT
TRBV18	.	TRBJ2-7	.	CASSKPAVLEQYF	TGTGCCAGCTCAAAACCAGCGGTCTTGGAGCAGTACTTC
TRBV9	.	TRBJ1-1	.	CASSVAGGSGRAFF	TGTGCCAGCAGCGTAGCGGGGGGCAGTGGTAGAGCTTTCTTT
TRBV10-1	.	TRBJ2-3	TRBD2	CASSASGSGDTQYF	TGCGCCAGCAGCGCTAGCGGGAGTGGAGATACGCAGTATTTT
TRBV19	.	TRBJ1-1	TRBD1	CASSDRTGLFTEAFF	TGTGCCAGTAGTGACCGGACAGGGTTATTCACTGAAGCTTTCTTT
TRBV11-3	once	TRBJ2-3	TRBD2	CASSPGLAVVTDTQYF	TGTGCCAGCAGCCCGGGACTAGCGGTAGTCACAGATACGCAGTATTTT
TRBV16	.	TRBJ1-1	.	CASSPGLWNTEAFF	TGTGCCAGCAGCCCTGGACTCTGGAACACTGAAGCTTTCTTT